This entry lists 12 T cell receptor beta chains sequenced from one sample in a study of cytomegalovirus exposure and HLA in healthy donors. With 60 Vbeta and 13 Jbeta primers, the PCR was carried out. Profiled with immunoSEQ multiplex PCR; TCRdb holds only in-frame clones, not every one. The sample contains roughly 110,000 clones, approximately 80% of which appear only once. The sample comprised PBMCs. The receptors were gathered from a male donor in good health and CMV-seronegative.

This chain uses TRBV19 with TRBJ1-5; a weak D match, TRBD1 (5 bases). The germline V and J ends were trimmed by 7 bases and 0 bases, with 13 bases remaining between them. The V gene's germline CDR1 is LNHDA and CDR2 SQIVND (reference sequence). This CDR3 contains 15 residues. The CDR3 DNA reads TGTGCCAGTACGGTTAGGACACATAGCAATCAGCCCCAGCATTTT. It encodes CASTVRTHSNQPQHF. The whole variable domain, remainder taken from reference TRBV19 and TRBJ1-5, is DGGITQSPKYLFRKEGQNVTLSCEQNLNHDAMYWYRQDPGQGLRLIYYSQIVNDFQKGDIAEGYSVSREKKESFPLTVTSAQKNPTAFYLCASTVRTHSNQPQHFGDGTRLSIL.

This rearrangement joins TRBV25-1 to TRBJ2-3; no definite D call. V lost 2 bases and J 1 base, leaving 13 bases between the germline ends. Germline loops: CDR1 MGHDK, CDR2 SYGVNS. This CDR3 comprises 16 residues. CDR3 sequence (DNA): TGTGCCAGCAGTGAACTAGGCAGCCTGGGCACAGATACGCAGTATTTT. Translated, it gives CASSELGSLGTDTQYF.

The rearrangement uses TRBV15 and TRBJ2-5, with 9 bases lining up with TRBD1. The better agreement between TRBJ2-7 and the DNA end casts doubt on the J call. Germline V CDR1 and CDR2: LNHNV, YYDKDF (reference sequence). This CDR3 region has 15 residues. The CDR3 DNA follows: TGTGCCACCAGCAGAGACGGACAGGGGCCCTACGAGCAGTACTTC. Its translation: CATSRDGQGPYEQYF.

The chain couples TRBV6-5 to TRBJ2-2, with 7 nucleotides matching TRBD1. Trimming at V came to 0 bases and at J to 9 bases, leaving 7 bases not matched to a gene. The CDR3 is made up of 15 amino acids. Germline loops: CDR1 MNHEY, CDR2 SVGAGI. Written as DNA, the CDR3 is TGTGCCAGCAGTTACTCACAGGGGTCGAAGCGGGAGCTGTTTTTT. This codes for CASSYSQGSKRELFF.

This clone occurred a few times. The CDR3 sequence is CASSPQTRGGEQYF. The CDR3 DNA reads as TGTGCCAGCAGCCCTCAAACTCGGGGGGGCGAGCAGTACTTC. The chain joins TRBV11-3 to TRBJ2-7, with TRBD2 matching 8 bases. Germline loops: CDR1 SGHNT, CDR2 YENEEA. V lost 5 bases and J lost 6; bases outside the gene matches: 9. This CDR3 region has 14 residues.

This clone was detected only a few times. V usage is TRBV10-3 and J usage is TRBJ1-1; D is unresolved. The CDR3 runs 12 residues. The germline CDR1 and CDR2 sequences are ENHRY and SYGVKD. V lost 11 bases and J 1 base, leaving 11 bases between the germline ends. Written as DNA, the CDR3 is TGTGCCGTGCGTGCCCAGAACACTGAAGCTTTCTTT. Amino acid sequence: CAVRAQNTEAFF.

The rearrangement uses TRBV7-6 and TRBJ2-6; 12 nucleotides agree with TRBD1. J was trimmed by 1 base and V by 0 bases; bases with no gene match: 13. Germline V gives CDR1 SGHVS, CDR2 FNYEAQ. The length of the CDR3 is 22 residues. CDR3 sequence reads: CASSLAGLLRDRGLSGANVLTF. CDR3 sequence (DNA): TGTGCCAGCAGCTTAGCGGGCCTATTACGGGACAGGGGGCTGTCTGGGGCCAACGTCCTGACTTTC.

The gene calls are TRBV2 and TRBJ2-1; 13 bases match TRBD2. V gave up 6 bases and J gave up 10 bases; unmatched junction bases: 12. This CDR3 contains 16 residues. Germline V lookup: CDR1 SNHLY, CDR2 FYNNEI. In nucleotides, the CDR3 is TGTGCCAGCAGACCCACCCGACTAGCGGGAGGAGAGGAGCAGTTCTTC. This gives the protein CASRPTRLAGGEEQFF.

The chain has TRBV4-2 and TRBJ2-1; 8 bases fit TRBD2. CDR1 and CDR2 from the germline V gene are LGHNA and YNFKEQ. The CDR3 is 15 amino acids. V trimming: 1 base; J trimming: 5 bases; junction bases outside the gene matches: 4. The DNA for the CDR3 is TGTGCCAGCAGCCAAGGACTAGCGTATAACAATGAGCAGTTCTTC. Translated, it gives CASSQGLAYNNEQFF.

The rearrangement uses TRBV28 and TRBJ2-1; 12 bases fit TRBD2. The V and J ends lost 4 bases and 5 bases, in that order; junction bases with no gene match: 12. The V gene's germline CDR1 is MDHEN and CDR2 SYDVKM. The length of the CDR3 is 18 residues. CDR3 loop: CASSSLSLAGGDHNEQFF. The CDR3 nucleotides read TGTGCCAGCAGTTCCCTTTCTCTAGCGGGAGGGGATCACAATGAGCAGTTCTTC.

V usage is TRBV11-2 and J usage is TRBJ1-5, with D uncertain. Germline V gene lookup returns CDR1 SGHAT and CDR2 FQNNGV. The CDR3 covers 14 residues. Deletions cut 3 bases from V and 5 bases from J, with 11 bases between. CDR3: CASSFGAGDQPQHF. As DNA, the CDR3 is TGTGCCAGCAGCTTTGGAGCCGGGGATCAGCCCCAGCATTTT.

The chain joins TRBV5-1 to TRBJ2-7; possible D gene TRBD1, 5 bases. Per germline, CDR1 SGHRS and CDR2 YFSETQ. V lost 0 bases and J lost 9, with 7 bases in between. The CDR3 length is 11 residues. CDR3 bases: TGCGCCAGCAGCTTGGACAGGACGCAGTACTTC. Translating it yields CASSLDRTQYF.